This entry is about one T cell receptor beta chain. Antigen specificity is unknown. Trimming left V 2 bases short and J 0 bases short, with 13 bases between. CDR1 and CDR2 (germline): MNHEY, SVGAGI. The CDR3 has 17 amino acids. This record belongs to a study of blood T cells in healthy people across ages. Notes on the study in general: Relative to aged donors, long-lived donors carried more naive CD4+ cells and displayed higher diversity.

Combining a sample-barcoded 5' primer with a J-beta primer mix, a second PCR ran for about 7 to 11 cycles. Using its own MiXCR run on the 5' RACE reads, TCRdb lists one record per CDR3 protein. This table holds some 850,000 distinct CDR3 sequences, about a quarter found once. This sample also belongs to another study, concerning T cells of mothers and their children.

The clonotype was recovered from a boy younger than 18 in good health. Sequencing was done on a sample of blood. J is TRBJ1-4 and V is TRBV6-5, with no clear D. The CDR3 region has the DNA TGTGCCAGCAGTTACGAGCCAGCTGTTGCAACTAATGAAAAACTGTTTTTT. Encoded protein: CASSYEPAVATNEKLFF.